This T cell receptor (beta chain) comes out of a study of shared clonotypes between healthy human individuals. About the research overall: Plates per donor: three CD4 naive, three CD4 memory, two CD8 naive, one CD8 memory. Broader study findings: Clonotype sharing among donors likely depends on sequencing depth.

Concerning this clone itself: The antigen remains undetermined.

Generated by immunoSEQ multiplex PCR, the TCRdb table keeps only in-frame clones and is missing some. The sample lists about 2.4 million clones, 93% seen once, with approximately 0.36% in the top ten. CDR3 size: 14 residues. V trimming: 4 bases; J trimming: 4 bases; junction bases outside the gene matches: 6. The germline CDR1 and CDR2 sequences are SGHRS and YFSETQ. The chain recombines TRBV5-1 with TRBJ1-1, with 8 bases aligning to TRBD1. The TCR originated in a man between 18 and 29 years old in good health. Some clones in this sample may be carry-over from other donors' samples. The sample consisted of naive CD4+ T cells from PBMCs. Subset described: CD45RA+ positively selected. DNA for the CDR3: TGCGCCAGCAGCGCTTACGGGACAGGCACTGAAGCTTTCTTT. This gives the protein CASSAYGTGTEAFF.